This record covers a single T cell receptor beta chain. The study drew participants aged about 18 to 89 years from under 30 US areas. V lost 2 bases and J lost 4; bases outside the gene matches: 9. From germline, CDR1 is SGHKS and CDR2 YYEKEE (reference sequence). This CDR3 contains 16 residues. Sequencing used immunoSEQ multiplex PCR; TCRdb keeps in-frame clones, though not all of them. The table records a few hundred thousand clones, 88% of them present only once. The sample belongs to a study of blood T cell repertoires in COVID-19. At the level of the study: From T cells, B-cell-depleted T cells, or PBMCs came the material, which was cDNA or gDNA.

What was sequenced was PBMCs or T cells enriched from blood (not recorded which). The origin of this receptor is a woman aged 45-59 years who had recovered from COVID-19. V gene TRBV5-5 combines with J gene TRBJ2-1, with 7 bases aligning to TRBD2. The CDR3 protein is CASSFALAASYNEQFF. CDR3 bases: TGTGCCAGCAGCTTTGCCCTAGCGGCAAGTTACAATGAGCAGTTCTTC. Using reference TRBV5-5 and TRBJ2-1 for the parts outside the CDR3, the full variable domain is DAGVTQSPTHLIKTRGQQVTLRCSPISGHKSVSWYQQVLGQGPQFIFQYYEKEERGRGNFPDRFSARQFPNYSSELNVNALLLGDSALYLCASSFALAASYNEQFFGPGTRLTVL.